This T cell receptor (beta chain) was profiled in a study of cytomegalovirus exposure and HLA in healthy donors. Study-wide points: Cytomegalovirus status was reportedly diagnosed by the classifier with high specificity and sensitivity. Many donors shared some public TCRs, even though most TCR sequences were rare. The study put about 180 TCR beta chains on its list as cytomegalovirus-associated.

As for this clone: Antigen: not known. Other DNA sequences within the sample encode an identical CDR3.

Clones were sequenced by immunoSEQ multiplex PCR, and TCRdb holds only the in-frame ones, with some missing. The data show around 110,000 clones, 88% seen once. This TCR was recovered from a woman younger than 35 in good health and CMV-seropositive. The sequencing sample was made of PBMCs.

CDR3 coding DNA: TGTGCCAGCAGCTTAGGACAGGCTAACACTGAAGCTTTCTTT. Translating gives CASSLGQANTEAFF. The rearrangement joins TRBV7-9 to TRBJ1-1, with D maybe TRBD1 (6 bases). This CDR3 comprises 14 residues. Trimming cost V 1 base and J 2 bases, with 8 bases left between them. Per germline, CDR1 SEHNR and CDR2 FQNEAQ (reference sequence).